The rows below give T cell receptor beta chains drawn from one sample of a study of cytomegalovirus exposure and HLA in healthy donors. TCRdb's copy holds only in-frame clones and misses some; the assay was immunoSEQ multiplex PCR. The data show 170,000 or so clones, with over 60% seen just once and 5.7% held by the top ten. The specimen was PBMCs. These TCRs come from a man in his forties in good health and CMV-seronegative. The CDR3 runs from the conserved cysteine through the conserved F or W. The D gene is left open where the match is weak. Not all rows give a size; the values are once, few, many and, for expanded clones, a class.

D gene,V gene,J gene,clone size,CDR3 protein,CDR3 DNA
TRBD1,TRBV4-1,TRBJ1-4,-,CASSQVGTGDEKLFF,TGCGCCAGCAGCCAAGTCGGGACAGGGGACGAAAAACTGTTTTTT
-,TRBV5-1,TRBJ2-3,-,CASGPGGIRTDTQYF,TGCGCCAGCGGACCTGGGGGGATTCGGACAGATACGCAGTATTTT
TRBD1,TRBV9,TRBJ1-2,once,CASSVGTGYGYTF,TGTGCCAGCAGCGTAGGGACAGGCTATGGCTACACCTTC
-,TRBV15,TRBJ1-4,-,CATSRTRGPNEKLFF,TGTGCCACCAGCAGGACCAGGGGCCCTAATGAAAAACTGTTTTTT
-,TRBV18,TRBJ2-7,-,CASSPAGGTHEQYF,TGTGCCAGCTCACCGGCCGGAGGGACCCACGAGCAGTACTTC
TRBD1,TRBV7-9,TRBJ2-7,-,CASSPWTGRKLYEQYF,TGTGCCAGCAGCCCATGGACAGGGAGAAAATTGTACGAGCAGTACTTC
TRBD1,TRBV7-2,TRBJ1-2,-,CASRYGTDNGYTF,TGTGCCAGCAGATACGGGACAGACAATGGCTACACCTTC
-,TRBV5-4,TRBJ1-2,-,CASSLATADYGYTF,TGTGCCAGCAGCTTGGCTACAGCCGACTATGGCTACACCTTC
TRBD1,TRBV7-2,TRBJ2-7,once,CASSFAGGSEQYF,TGTGCCAGCAGCTTCGCAGGGGGCTCCGAGCAGTACTTC
-,TRBV7-9,TRBJ1-5,-,CASSLATGGRQPQHF,TGTGCCAGCAGCTTAGCGACGGGGGGAAGGCAGCCCCAGCATTTT
TRBD2,TRBV11-2,TRBJ2-2,-,CASSLGAGGTGELFF,TGTGCCAGCAGCTTAGGAGCGGGGGGGACCGGGGAGCTGTTTTTT
-,TRBV19,TRBJ2-2,-,CASTPLAVRETGELFF,TGTGCCAGTACCCCCCTCGCCGTTAGAGAAACCGGGGAGCTGTTTTTT
-,TRBV7-9,TRBJ1-1,few,CAIPRENTEAFF,TGTGCCATCCCCAGGGAGAACACTGAAGCTTTCTTT
TRBD2,TRBV4-1,TRBJ2-5,-,CASSQEREGETQYF,TGCGCCAGCAGCCAAGAGCGGGAGGGGGAGACCCAGTACTTC
-,TRBV2,TRBJ2-3,-,CASTILAPRTDTQYF,TGTGCCAGCACTATACTAGCTCCTCGGACAGATACGCAGTATTTT
-,TRBV9,TRBJ1-3,-,CASSVAVGGGGNTIYF,TGTGCCAGCAGCGTAGCTGTGGGGGGAGGTGGAAACACCATATATTTT
-,TRBV4-1,TRBJ1-4,-,CASSQGWSRTESTNEKLFF,TGCGCCAGCAGCCAAGGCTGGTCACGGACAGAGTCAACTAATGAAAAACTGTTTTTT
-,TRBV19,TRBJ1-3,-,CASSFTRAGPLSGNTIYF,TGTGCCAGTAGCTTCACCCGGGCAGGGCCACTTTCTGGAAACACCATATATTTT
TRBD1,TRBV4-1,TRBJ1-1,-,CASSQVGAGGKTEAFF,TGCGCCAGCAGCCAAGTCGGGGCAGGGGGAAAGACTGAAGCTTTCTTT
-,TRBV19,TRBJ1-2,-,CASTHPVDYGYTF,TGTGCCAGTACCCACCCAGTTGACTATGGCTACACCTTC
-,TRBV15,TRBJ2-1,few,CATSRDRYGEQFF,TGTGCCACCAGCAGAGATAGATACGGGGAGCAGTTCTTC
-,TRBV5-1,TRBJ1-2,-,CASSRNLVTANYGYTF,TGCGCCAGCAGCCGAAACCTGGTTACGGCTAACTATGGCTACACCTTC
TRBD1,TRBV7-9,TRBJ2-2,-,CASIPTGAGELFF,TGTGCCAGCATTCCGACAGGGGCCGGGGAGCTGTTTTTT
TRBD1,TRBV7-8,TRBJ1-1,-,CASSPPGQGYTEAFF,TGTGCCAGCAGCCCCCCGGGACAGGGGTACACTGAAGCTTTCTTT
TRBD1,TRBV9,TRBJ1-2,-,CASSTGQGGYTF,TGTGCCAGCAGCACGGGACAGGGAGGCTACACCTTC
-,TRBV5-4,TRBJ2-5,-,CASSFQGGGETQYF,TGTGCCAGCAGCTTTCAGGGAGGTGGAGAGACCCAGTACTTC
-,TRBV7-9,TRBJ2-5,-,CASSRGGATGNQETQYF,TGTGCCAGCAGCAGGGGGGGGGCGACAGGTAACCAAGAGACCCAGTACTTC
-,TRBV7-3,TRBJ1-1,-,CASSFSPRTSAMNTEAFF,TGTGCCAGCAGCTTCTCACCCCGGACATCTGCCATGAACACTGAAGCTTTCTTT
-,TRBV7-9,TRBJ1-2,-,CASNTVRQDNYGYTF,TGTGCCAGCAACACAGTCCGACAGGATAACTATGGCTACACCTTC
-,TRBV27,TRBJ1-1,-,CAVKREVEVTEAFF,TGTGCCGTAAAGAGGGAGGTTGAGGTCACTGAAGCTTTCTTT
-,TRBV5-1,TRBJ2-7,few,CASSLQQSYEQYF,TGCGCCAGCAGCTTACAGCAGTCCTACGAGCAGTACTTC
TRBD2,TRBV7-9,TRBJ2-1,-,CASSPRGGERVGDEQFF,TGTGCCAGCAGCCCCCGGGGAGGGGAGCGGGTGGGAGATGAGCAGTTCTTC
TRBD1,TRBV7-7,TRBJ2-5,-,CASSLDRLGETQYF,TGTGCCAGCAGCCTGGACAGGCTGGGGGAGACCCAGTACTTC
-,TRBV2,TRBJ1-5,-,CAGKGPGGLNQPQHF,TGTGCCGGCAAGGGGCCCGGGGGGCTCAATCAGCCCCAGCATTTT
TRBD1,TRBV7-2,TRBJ1-4,-,CASSPDRGRHEKLFF,TGTGCCAGCAGCCCAGACAGGGGGCGGCACGAAAAACTGTTTTTT
TRBD2,TRBV27,TRBJ2-1,-,CASRIAGFNNEQFF,TGTGCCAGCAGGATAGCGGGGTTTAACAATGAGCAGTTCTTC
TRBD1,TRBV5-1,TRBJ1-1,-,CASSLATTGGSNTEAFF,TGCGCCAGCAGCTTGGCCACCACAGGGGGAAGCAACACTGAAGCTTTCTTT